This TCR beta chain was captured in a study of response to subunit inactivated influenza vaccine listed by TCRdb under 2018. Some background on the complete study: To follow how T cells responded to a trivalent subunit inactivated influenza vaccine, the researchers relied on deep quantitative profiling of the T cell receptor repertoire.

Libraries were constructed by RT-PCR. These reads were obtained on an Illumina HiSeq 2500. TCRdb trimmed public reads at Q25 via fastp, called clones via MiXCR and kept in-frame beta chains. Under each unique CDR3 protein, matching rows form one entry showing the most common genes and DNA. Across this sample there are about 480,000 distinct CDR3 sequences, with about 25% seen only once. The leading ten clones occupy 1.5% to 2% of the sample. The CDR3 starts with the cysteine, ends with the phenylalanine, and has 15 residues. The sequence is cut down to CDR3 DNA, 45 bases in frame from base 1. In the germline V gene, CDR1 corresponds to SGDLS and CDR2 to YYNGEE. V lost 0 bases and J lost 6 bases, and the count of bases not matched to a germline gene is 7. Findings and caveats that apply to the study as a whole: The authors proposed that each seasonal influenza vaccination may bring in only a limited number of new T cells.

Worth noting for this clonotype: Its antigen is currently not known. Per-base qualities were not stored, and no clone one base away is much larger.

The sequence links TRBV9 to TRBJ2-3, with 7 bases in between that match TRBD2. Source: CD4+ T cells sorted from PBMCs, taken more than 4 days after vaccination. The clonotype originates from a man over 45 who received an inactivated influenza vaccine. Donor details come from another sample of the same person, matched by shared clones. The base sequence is TGTGCCAGCAGCGTAGCAGGATCGCGGGGGGATACGCAGTATTTT. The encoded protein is CASSVAGSRGDTQYF.